This is a list of T cell receptor beta chains from one sample in a study of blood T cell repertoires in COVID-19. TCRdb keeps only in-frame clones here, not all; method: immunoSEQ multiplex PCR. The sample includes under 75,000 clones, 80% to 90% seen only once; the top ten take approximately 10%. Sequenced material: peripheral blood. The receptors stem from a woman under 30 with acute or convalescent COVID-19. Both conserved end residues are part of each CDR3. The order of the fields is clone size, J gene, D gene, V gene, CDR3 protein, CDR3 DNA. A D gene is named only where the DNA matches it firmly. Expanded clones get a size class; other rows say once, few or many, or leave the size out.

size: NA; J: TRBJ2-2; D: TRBD1; V: TRBV19; CDR3: CASCDRGLSNTGELFF; DNA: TGTGCCAGCTGCGACAGGGGGCTCTCGAACACCGGGGAGCTGTTTTTT
size: NA; J: TRBJ1-1; D: TRBD1; V: TRBV5-1; CDR3: CASSLALLDRGRTEAFF; DNA: TGCGCCAGCAGCTTGGCCCTCCTTGACAGGGGGCGCACTGAAGCTTTCTTT
size: NA; J: TRBJ2-3; D: NA; V: TRBV9; CDR3: CASSAGRGSTDTQYF; DNA: TGTGCCAGCAGCGCAGGCCGGGGTAGCACAGATACGCAGTATTTT
size: NA; J: TRBJ2-5; D: NA; V: TRBV11-2; CDR3: CASSFRETQYF; DNA: TGTGCCAGCAGCTTCCGAGAGACCCAGTACTTC
size: NA; J: TRBJ1-3; D: TRBD1; V: TRBV7-2; CDR3: CASSWTGLKGISGNTIYF; DNA: TGTGCCAGCAGCTGGACAGGCCTTAAAGGCATCTCTGGAAACACCATATATTTT
size: NA; J: TRBJ1-2; D: TRBD1; V: TRBV5-4; CDR3: CASSLGQGAAGYTF; DNA: TGTGCCAGCAGCTTGGGACAGGGGGCGGCTGGCTACACCTTC
size: once; J: TRBJ1-5; D: NA; V: TRBV5-1; CDR3: CASSQSGGNQPQHF; DNA: TGCGCCAGCAGCCAGTCGGGGGGCAATCAGCCCCAGCATTTT
size: NA; J: TRBJ2-3; D: NA; V: TRBV18; CDR3: CASSPSWQGMTDTQYF; DNA: TGTGCCAGCTCACCAAGTTGGCAGGGTATGACAGATACGCAGTATTTT
size: medium-sized; J: TRBJ2-6; D: TRBD2; V: TRBV6-1; CDR3: CASSEFPGGTGANVLTF; DNA: TGTGCCAGCAGTGAATTTCCGGGGGGAACTGGGGCCAACGTCCTGACTTTC
size: NA; J: TRBJ1-1; D: TRBD1; V: TRBV30; CDR3: CAWSEGRGDTEAFF; DNA: TGTGCCTGGAGTGAGGGCAGGGGGGACACTGAAGCTTTCTTT
size: NA; J: TRBJ1-1; D: TRBD1; V: TRBV6-5; CDR3: CASSDRGRNTEAFF; DNA: TGTGCCAGCAGCGACAGGGGGCGAAACACTGAAGCTTTCTTT
size: NA; J: TRBJ1-1; D: TRBD1; V: TRBV7-9; CDR3: CASSSEDRGHTEAFF; DNA: TGTGCCAGCAGCTCCGAGGACAGGGGGCACACTGAAGCTTTCTTT
size: NA; J: TRBJ1-2; D: TRBD1; V: TRBV2; CDR3: CASSESGQDYGYTF; DNA: TGTGCCAGCAGTGAGAGTGGACAGGACTATGGCTACACCTTC
size: NA; J: TRBJ1-1; D: NA; V: TRBV30; CDR3: CAWDIGGSTGNTEAFF; DNA: TGTGCCTGGGATATAGGGGGATCCACTGGGAACACTGAAGCTTTCTTT
size: NA; J: TRBJ1-3; D: NA; V: TRBV2; CDR3: CASSRQSGNTIYF; DNA: TGTGCCAGCAGTAGACAGTCTGGAAACACCATATATTTT
size: NA; J: TRBJ2-7; D: TRBD2; V: TRBV7-2; CDR3: CASSLEGLTYEQYF; DNA: TGTGCCAGCAGCTTAGAGGGACTAACCTACGAGCAGTACTTC
size: NA; J: TRBJ2-1; D: NA; V: TRBV4-2; CDR3: CASSQDLGLPNEQFF; DNA: TGTGCCAGCAGCCAAGATCTGGGACTTCCCAATGAGCAGTTCTTC
size: medium-sized; J: TRBJ2-7; D: NA; V: TRBV5-8; CDR3: CASNPSSYEQYF; DNA: TGTGCCAGTAACCCCAGCTCCTACGAGCAGTACTTC
size: NA; J: TRBJ1-2; D: TRBD1; V: TRBV11-2; CDR3: CASTGTGTGYTF; DNA: TGTGCCAGCACCGGGACAGGGACTGGCTACACCTTC
size: NA; J: TRBJ2-3; D: NA; V: TRBV4-1; CDR3: CASSQEGSQRDTQYF; DNA: TGCGCCAGCAGCCAAGAAGGGTCGCAGCGGGATACGCAGTATTTT
size: NA; J: TRBJ1-2; D: NA; V: TRBV6-5; CDR3: CASRGDNANYGYTF; DNA: TGTGCCAGCAGAGGGGACAACGCTAACTATGGCTACACCTTC
size: NA; J: TRBJ1-5; D: NA; V: TRBV5-3; CDR3: CARKNGGRGCQPQHF; DNA: TGTGCCAGAAAGAATGGGGGCAGGGGCTGTCAGCCCCAGCATTTT
size: NA; J: TRBJ1-2; D: NA; V: TRBV2; CDR3: CASSESMGLYGYTF; DNA: TGTGCCAGCAGTGAAAGTATGGGGCTCTATGGCTACACCTTC
size: NA; J: TRBJ2-2; D: NA; V: TRBV7-9; CDR3: CASSRHDTGELFF; DNA: TGTGCCAGCAGCAGACACGACACCGGGGAGCTGTTTTTT
size: NA; J: TRBJ1-2; D: NA; V: TRBV6-5; CDR3: CASRTETYGYTF; DNA: TGTGCCAGCAGAACAGAGACCTATGGCTACACCTTC
size: NA; J: TRBJ2-2; D: TRBD1; V: TRBV18; CDR3: CASGPGTGSAGELFF; DNA: TGTGCCAGCGGTCCCGGGACAGGGAGCGCCGGGGAGCTGTTTTTT
size: NA; J: TRBJ1-1; D: NA; V: TRBV30; CDR3: CAWTNLGIGTEAFF; DNA: TGTGCCTGGACCAACTTGGGTATCGGGACTGAAGCTTTCTTT
size: NA; J: TRBJ1-1; D: NA; V: TRBV29-1; CDR3: CSVQVLNTEAFF; DNA: TGCAGCGTCCAGGTTTTGAACACTGAAGCTTTCTTT
size: NA; J: TRBJ1-6; D: TRBD1; V: TRBV7-2; CDR3: CASRPQGALGNSPLHF; DNA: TGTGCCAGCAGACCTCAGGGGGCGTTGGGTAATTCACCCCTCCACTTT
size: NA; J: TRBJ2-4; D: NA; V: TRBV6-5; CDR3: CASSYVPGQSRYF; DNA: TGTGCCAGCAGTTACGTCCCGGGACAAAGCCGGTACTTC
size: NA; J: TRBJ1-2; D: TRBD1; V: TRBV15; CDR3: CATSPGQGYYGYTF; DNA: TGTGCCACCAGCCCGGGACAGGGGTACTATGGCTACACCTTC
size: few; J: TRBJ1-4; D: TRBD1; V: TRBV4-1; CDR3: CASSQGPTGATNEKLFF; DNA: TGCGCCAGCAGCCAAGGACCGACAGGGGCAACTAATGAAAAACTGTTTTTT
size: NA; J: TRBJ2-1; D: TRBD2; V: TRBV13; CDR3: CASSLGPTTTSGRDYYNEQFF; DNA: TGTGCCAGCAGCTTAGGCCCAACAACGACTAGCGGGAGGGATTACTACAATGAGCAGTTCTTC
size: NA; J: TRBJ1-2; D: NA; V: TRBV4-3; CDR3: CASSQSTSGYYGYTF; DNA: TGCGCCAGCAGCCAATCCACAAGCGGCTACTATGGCTACACCTTC
size: NA; J: TRBJ2-5; D: TRBD2; V: TRBV5-4; CDR3: CASSPQRGAIQETQYF; DNA: TGTGCCAGCAGCCCTCAGCGGGGGGCCATCCAAGAGACCCAGTACTTC
size: NA; J: TRBJ2-7; D: NA; V: TRBV5-6; CDR3: CASSLGQEQYF; DNA: TGTGCCAGCAGCTTGGGACAAGAGCAGTACTTC
size: NA; J: TRBJ2-1; D: NA; V: TRBV7-9; CDR3: CASSIKLNEQFF; DNA: TGTGCCAGCAGCATAAAATTGAATGAGCAGTTCTTC
size: NA; J: TRBJ1-1; D: NA; V: TRBV5-1; CDR3: CASSLGGKAFF; DNA: TGCGCCAGCAGCTTGGGAGGGAAAGCTTTCTTT
size: NA; J: TRBJ1-5; D: NA; V: TRBV19; CDR3: CASSIDRDTYQPQHF; DNA: TGTGCCAGTAGTATAGACCGAGACACCTATCAGCCCCAGCATTTT
size: NA; J: TRBJ1-1; D: TRBD1; V: TRBV15; CDR3: CATSRETGGWAEAFF; DNA: TGTGCCACCAGCAGAGAGACAGGGGGGTGGGCTGAAGCTTTCTTT
size: NA; J: TRBJ2-5; D: NA; V: TRBV19; CDR3: CASSKNLGQTQETQYF; DNA: TGTGCCAGTTCCAAAAACCTCGGACAGACGCAAGAGACCCAGTACTTC
size: NA; J: TRBJ2-5; D: TRBD2; V: TRBV15; CDR3: CATSRGRLAFEETQYF; DNA: TGTGCCACCAGCAGAGGGAGACTAGCTTTTGAAGAGACCCAGTACTTC
size: NA; J: TRBJ2-7; D: NA; V: TRBV27; CDR3: CASSFRGSYEQYF; DNA: TGTGCCAGCAGTTTTCGAGGCTCCTACGAGCAGTACTTC
size: NA; J: TRBJ2-5; D: TRBD1; V: TRBV18; CDR3: CASSPGTDTTMTQYF; DNA: TGTGCCAGCTCACCCGGGACAGACACCACCATGACCCAGTACTTC
size: NA; J: TRBJ2-7; D: NA; V: TRBV10-2; CDR3: CASADSYEQYF; DNA: TGCGCCAGCGCAGACTCCTACGAGCAGTACTTC
size: NA; J: TRBJ1-2; D: NA; V: TRBV19; CDR3: CASSNRNYGYTF; DNA: TGTGCCAGTAGTAACAGGAACTATGGCTACACCTTC
size: once; J: TRBJ1-1; D: TRBD1; V: TRBV2; CDR3: CASSEGPGQSHEAFF; DNA: TGTGCCAGCAGTGAAGGACCGGGACAGAGCCATGAAGCTTTCTTT
size: NA; J: TRBJ1-5; D: NA; V: TRBV19; CDR3: CASSIAPSSPNQPQHF; DNA: TGTGCCAGTAGTATAGCCCCTAGCAGCCCCAATCAGCCCCAGCATTTT
size: NA; J: TRBJ2-5; D: NA; V: TRBV7-8; CDR3: CASRGAPVKKKETQYF; DNA: TGTGCCAGCAGGGGGGCGCCAGTCAAAAAAAAAGAGACCCAGTACTTC
size: NA; J: TRBJ2-1; D: NA; V: TRBV7-2; CDR3: CATGFGGYNEQFF; DNA: TGTGCCACCGGCTTTGGGGGGTACAATGAGCAGTTCTTC
size: NA; J: TRBJ1-2; D: NA; V: TRBV2; CDR3: CASSGQGIGYGYTF; DNA: TGTGCCAGCAGTGGCCAGGGCATCGGCTATGGCTACACCTTC
size: once; J: TRBJ2-1; D: NA; V: TRBV6-2/TRBV6-3; CDR3: CASSQGLGSSYNEQFF; DNA: TGTGCCAGCAGCCAGGGACTCGGTAGCTCCTACAATGAGCAGTTCTTC
size: once; J: TRBJ2-5; D: NA; V: TRBV7-2; CDR3: CANSSDSRGTQYF; DNA: TGTGCCAACAGCTCAGACAGCCGAGGGACCCAGTACTTC
size: NA; J: TRBJ2-1; D: TRBD2; V: TRBV10-2; CDR3: CASSRTSGSLNEQFF; DNA: TGCGCCAGCAGTAGGACTAGCGGGAGTTTGAATGAGCAGTTCTTC
size: NA; J: TRBJ1-2; D: TRBD1; V: TRBV13; CDR3: CASSFRDSGNYGYTF; DNA: TGTGCCAGCAGCTTTCGGGACAGCGGAAACTATGGCTACACCTTC